This record looks at one T cell receptor (beta chain) sequence and its context. What it binds is unknown. Germline V gene sequence: CDR1 DFQATT, CDR2 SNEGSKA (reference sequence). V lost 0 bases and J lost 6; bases outside the gene matches: 9. The CDR3 sequence is 16 residues long. The data derive from a study of post-analysis software for immune sequencing data. General study findings and limits: Controls had lower frequencies than patients of roughly five TRBV segments, which included TRBV5-6, TRBV5-1 and TRBV20-1. Samples made in the same batch grouped tightly together by F measure. Multiple sclerosis was associated with a significant reduction in normalized Chao1 diversity relative to controls.

Libraries were made from TCR beta cDNA, and they carried unique molecular identifiers. The T cell input of roughly 0.9 to 10 million gave hundreds of thousands of cDNA molecules. TCRdb passed the PCR reads through MiXCR, listing each CDR3 protein once. There are roughly 730,000 distinct CDR3 sequences in the sample; around 27% occur only once, and around 0.56% lies in the top ten. The sequenced material came from blood. V is TRBV20-1 and J is TRBJ2-3, with 10 bases that match TRBD2. The source of this sequence is a girl aged 5-17 years with multiple sclerosis. CDR3 DNA sequence: TGCAGTGCTAGAGATATGCTAGCGGGAGTAGGGGATACGCAGTATTTT. Translated, it gives CSARDMLAGVGDTQYF.